This T cell receptor (beta chain) emerged from a study of cytomegalovirus exposure and HLA in healthy donors. Across the whole study: Of all 400 or so donors who were genotyped, under 90% belonged to the Caucasian-associated ancestry cluster.

Vbeta (60) and Jbeta (13) primers were used in the PCR. Sequencing used immunoSEQ multiplex PCR; TCRdb keeps in-frame clones, though not all of them. This sample yields nearly 110,000 clones, of which approximately 80% are seen a single time; roughly 4.2% belongs to the top ten. V was clipped by 3 bases and J by 5 bases; unmatched bases: 9. The germline gives CDR1 MGHRA, CDR2 YSYEKL. The CDR3 length is 16 residues. The rearrangement links TRBV4-1 to TRBJ2-5; 10 nucleotides agree with TRBD2. The receptor comes from a male donor in good health and CMV-seronegative. The sample comprised PBMCs. The chain's CDR3 is CASSQKREGPRETQYF. As DNA, the CDR3 is TGCGCCAGCAGCCAGAAGCGGGAGGGCCCTCGTGAGACCCAGTACTTC.